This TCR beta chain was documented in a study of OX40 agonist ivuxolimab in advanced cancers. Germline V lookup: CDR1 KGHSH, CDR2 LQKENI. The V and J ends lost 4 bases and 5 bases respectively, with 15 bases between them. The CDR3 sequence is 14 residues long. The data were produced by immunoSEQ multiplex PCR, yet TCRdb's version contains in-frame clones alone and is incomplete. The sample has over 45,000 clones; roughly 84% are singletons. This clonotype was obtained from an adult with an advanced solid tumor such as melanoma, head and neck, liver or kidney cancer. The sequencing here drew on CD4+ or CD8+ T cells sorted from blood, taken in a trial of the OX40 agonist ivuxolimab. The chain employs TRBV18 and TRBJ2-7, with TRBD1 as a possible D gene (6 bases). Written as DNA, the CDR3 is TGTGCCAGCTCACTACAGGGTCTGAATCACGAGCAGTACTTC. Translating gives CASSLQGLNHEQYF.